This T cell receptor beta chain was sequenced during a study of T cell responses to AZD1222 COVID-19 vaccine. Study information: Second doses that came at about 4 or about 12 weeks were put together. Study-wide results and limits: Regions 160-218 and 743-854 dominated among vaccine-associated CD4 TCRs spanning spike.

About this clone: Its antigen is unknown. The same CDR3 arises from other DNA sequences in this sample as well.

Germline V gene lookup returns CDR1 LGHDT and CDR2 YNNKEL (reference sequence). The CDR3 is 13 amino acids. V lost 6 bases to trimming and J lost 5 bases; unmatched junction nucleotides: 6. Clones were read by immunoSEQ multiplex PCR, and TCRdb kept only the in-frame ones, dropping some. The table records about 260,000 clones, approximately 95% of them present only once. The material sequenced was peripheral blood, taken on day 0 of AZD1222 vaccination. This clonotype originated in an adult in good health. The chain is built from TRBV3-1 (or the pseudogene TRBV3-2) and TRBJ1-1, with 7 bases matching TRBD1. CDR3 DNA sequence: TGTGCCAGCAGTAGGCAGGGGGGGACTGAAGCTTTCTTT. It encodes CASSRQGGTEAFF.